This entry lists 32 T cell receptor beta chains sequenced from one sample in a study of CD8+CD57+ T cells in acquired aplastic anemia. TCR beta VDJ and CDR3 profiling used genomic DNA as template. Using its own MiXCR run on the reads, TCRdb lists one record per CDR3 protein. The table includes some 200,000 distinct CDR3 sequences, around 47% detected once. CD8+CD57+ cell expansion had been shown by flow cytometry in patients chosen for sequencing. Specimen: sorted CD4+, CD8+, or CD8+CD57+ T cells (not recorded which) from PBMCs. The receptors originated from a human donor with aplastic anemia.

This chain links TRBV7-8 with TRBJ2-7, with D possibly matching TRBD2 (7 bases). V shed 0 bases and J shed 4 bases, with 19 bases lying between them. The germline V gene has CDR1 SGHVS and CDR2 FQNEAQ. CDR3 length: 17 residues. This chain's CDR3 is CASSLARRRGAGYEQYF. The CDR3 nucleotides are TGTGCCAGCAGCTTAGCTAGAAGACGGGGGGCGGGTTACGAGCAGTACTTC.

V gene TRBV19 combines with J gene TRBJ1-2; D gene unclear. CDR3 length: 13 residues. The V and J ends lost 4 bases and 2 bases respectively, with 8 bases between them. The germline gives CDR1 LNHDA, CDR2 SQIVND (reference sequence). CDR3: CASSNRQNYGYTF. In DNA, the CDR3 is TGTGCCAGTAGTAACCGCCAGAACTATGGCTACACCTTC.

This clonotype was observed at least ten times. This chain uses TRBV11-2 with TRBJ2-7; 13 nucleotides align to TRBD2. CDR1 and CDR2 (germline): SGHAT, FQNNGV. The CDR3 sequence is 15 residues long. Trimming at V came to 5 bases and at J to 2 bases, leaving 3 bases not matched to a gene. CDR3 nucleotides: TGTGCCAGCAGCAGAGGACTAGCGGGAGCCTACGAGCAGTACTTC. Translated: CASSRGLAGAYEQYF.

This clonotype came up once. The chain joins TRBV11-1 to TRBJ1-5; D not certain. This CDR3 comprises 18 residues. V shed 0 bases and J shed 2 bases, with 17 bases lying between them. Germline CDR1 SGHAT, CDR2 FQDESV (reference sequence). Here the CDR3 reads CASSLAGSTLGGNQPQHF. The CDR3 DNA reads TGTGCCAGCAGCTTAGCTGGCTCGACCCTTGGAGGCAATCAGCCCCAGCATTTT.

The V and J genes are TRBV10-3 and TRBJ2-3, with D perhaps TRBD2 (5 bases). This CDR3 contains 15 residues. Germline V gene lookup returns CDR1 ENHRY and CDR2 SYGVKD. V shed 3 bases and J shed 4 bases, with 14 bases lying between them. The CDR3, as DNA: TGTGCCATCAGTGATTGGGAGAAAGAGGCAGATACGCAGTATTTT. This translates into CAISDWEKEADTQYF.

This clonotype has ten or more counts. The chain carries TRBV3-1 and TRBJ1-6; no clear D. V was trimmed by 5 bases and J by 2 bases, leaving 4 bases between them. The length of the CDR3 is 13 residues. Germline CDR1 LGHDT, CDR2 YNNKEL (reference sequence). The CDR3 sequence: CASSGAYNSPLHF. The CDR3 nucleotides read TGTGCCAGCAGCGGGGCCTATAATTCACCCCTCCACTTT.

The table lists this clonotype with a few counts. The CDR3 DNA is TGTGCCAGTAGTGATCTTACTGGTTCACCCCTCCACTTT. Protein product: CASSDLTGSPLHF. The chain employs TRBV19 and TRBJ1-6; D ambiguous. Trimming removed 5 bases from V and 9 bases from J, with 11 bases in between. CDR3 length equals 13 residues. Germline loops: CDR1 LNHDA, CDR2 SQIVND (reference sequence). Full variable domain (outside the CDR3, taken from reference TRBV19 and TRBJ1-6): DGGITQSPKYLFRKEGQNVTLSCEQNLNHDAMYWYRQDPGQGLRLIYYSQIVNDFQKGDIAEGYSVSREKKESFPLTVTSAQKNPTAFYLCASSDLTGSPLHFGNGTRLTVT.

This chain connects TRBV19 to TRBJ1-1; a weak D match, TRBD1 (6 bases). V lost 5 bases to trimming and J lost 4 bases, with 17 bases between them. This CDR3 is 15 amino acids long. CDR1 is LNHDA, CDR2 SQIVND, per germline (reference sequence). The CDR3 DNA follows: TGTGCCAGTAGTCCAGAGGACAGTTGGGGCACTGAAGCTTTCTTT. Its protein product is CASSPEDSWGTEAFF.

The J gene is TRBJ2-7, the V gene TRBV20-1; a possible D gene is TRBD1 (5 bases). The V end lost 1 base, the J end lost 1 base, and 8 bases lay between the germline ends. The germline V gene encodes CDR1 DFQATT and CDR2 SNEGSKA (reference sequence). The CDR3 spans 13 residues. In nucleotides, the CDR3 is TGCAGTGCTAGAGCGGACAATTCCTACGAGCAGTACTTC. Amino acids: CSARADNSYEQYF.

This clonotype showed up just a few times. V is TRBV18 and J is TRBJ2-7, with 9 bases that match TRBD1. Germline V gene data show CDR1 as KGHSH and CDR2 as LQKENI. The CDR3 sequence is 14 residues long. Trimming took 3 bases from V and 7 from J; bases not matched to a gene: 7. CDR3 in DNA: TGTGCCAGCTCACCGCCGGGACAGGGCCCTGAGCAGTACTTC. It codes for CASSPPGQGPEQYF.

This clonotype appeared many times. The chain is built from TRBV5-6 and TRBJ2-3; no clear D. The CDR3 contains 15 residues. The germline V gene has CDR1 SGHDT and CDR2 YYEEEE. V gave up 2 bases and J gave up 1 base, with 11 bases separating them. CDR3 nucleotides: TGTGCCAGCAGCTTCCTGAAGATTGGCACAGATACGCAGTATTTT. Translated, it gives CASSFLKIGTDTQYF.

V usage is TRBV5-5 and J usage is TRBJ2-2; D not certain. CDR3 length equals 16 residues. Germline-derived CDR1 and CDR2 are SGHKS and YYEKEE (reference sequence). Between the trimmed V and J ends, which lost 2 bases and 3 bases, there was a span of 14 bases. The CDR3 region is CASSLRRTLHTGELFF. CDR3 DNA: TGTGCCAGCAGCTTAAGAAGAACCCTTCACACCGGGGAGCTGTTTTTT.

The chain recombines TRBV15 with TRBJ2-7; D not resolved. Trimming removed 4 bases at V and 0 bases at J, with 16 bases between. Germline values: CDR1 LNHNV, CDR2 YYDKDF (reference sequence). CDR3 size: 16 residues. This CDR3 reads CATSIGVNLISYEQYF. Here the CDR3 DNA reads TGTGCCACCAGCATCGGAGTGAATCTCATCTCCTACGAGCAGTACTTC.

This chain links TRBV7-8 with TRBJ2-7; D is possibly TRBD1 (5 bases). V was clipped by 7 bases and J by 6 bases, with 10 bases between them. Germline CDR1 and CDR2: SGHVS and FQNEAQ. The CDR3 has 11 residues. CDR3 in amino acids: CASTLQGEQYF. CDR3 nucleotide sequence: TGTGCCAGCACCTTGCAGGGCGAGCAGTACTTC.

Sample share makes this clonotype medium-sized. This chain uses TRBV25-1 with TRBJ1-2, with a weak D call TRBD1 (5 bases). Per the germline V gene, CDR1 is MGHDK and CDR2 is SYGVNS. This CDR3 contains 17 residues. Trimming took off 3 bases at V and 0 bases at J, with 17 bases between the two ends. This chain's CDR3 is CASSDRGVTKANYGYTF. The CDR3 coding sequence is TGTGCCAGCAGTGATAGGGGAGTTACGAAAGCTAACTATGGCTACACCTTC.

The chain employs TRBV19 and TRBJ2-1; TRBD1 agrees at 8 bases. There are 13 residues in the CDR3. The V and J ends lost 4 bases and 6 bases, in that order; junction bases with no gene match: 2. Germline loops: CDR1 LNHDA, CDR2 SQIVND (reference sequence). Here the CDR3 reads CASSTTGGNEQFF. The CDR3 DNA follows: TGTGCCAGTAGTACAACAGGGGGCAATGAGCAGTTCTTC.

The chain is built from TRBV19 and TRBJ1-5; D perhaps matches TRBD1 (6 bases). This CDR3 spans 14 amino acids. Trimming took 2 bases from V and 5 from J, leaving 10 bases between them. The germline gives CDR1 LNHDA, CDR2 SQIVND (reference sequence). The CDR3 sequence: CASSILTGHQPQHF. In DNA form, the CDR3 reads TGTGCCAGTAGTATACTAACAGGGCATCAGCCCCAGCATTTT.

This clonotype was recorded many times. This chain links TRBV5-8 with TRBJ2-1, with 10 positions matching TRBD2. This CDR3 spans 15 amino acids. V was clipped by 0 bases and J by 9 bases; unmatched bases: 6. The V gene's germline CDR1 is SGHTS and CDR2 YDEGEE. The DNA of the CDR3 is TGTGCCAGCAGCTTGGTAACTAGCGGGAAGGTTGAGCAGTTCTTC. Its protein is CASSLVTSGKVEQFF.

This clonotype appeared many times. The rearrangement links TRBV9 to TRBJ1-5, with D possibly matching TRBD1 (5 bases). Germline V lookup: CDR1 SGDLS, CDR2 YYNGEE. The CDR3 extends over 14 amino acids. Trimming took off 3 bases at V and 1 base at J, with 8 bases between the two ends. The CDR3 spells CASSAWGSNQPQHF. For the CDR3, the DNA is TGTGCCAGCAGCGCGTGGGGGAGCAATCAGCCCCAGCATTTT. Using reference TRBV9 and TRBJ1-5 for the parts outside the CDR3, the full variable domain is DSGVTQTPKHLITATGQRVTLRCSPRSGDLSVYWYQQSLDQGLQFLIQYYNGEERAKGNILERFSAQQFPDLHSELNLSSLELGDSALYFCASSAWGSNQPQHFGDGTRLSIL.

The J gene is TRBJ1-1, the V gene TRBV4-1, with D unresolved. CDR1 and CDR2 from the germline V gene are MGHRA and YSYEKL. V was shortened by 6 bases and J by 1 base, with 12 bases between the two germline ends. There are 14 residues in the CDR3. CDR3 sequence reads: CASSLSRPNTEAFF. Here the CDR3 DNA reads TGCGCCAGCAGTTTATCCAGACCGAACACTGAAGCTTTCTTT.

The V gene is TRBV4-2, the J gene TRBJ1-1; 7 bases match TRBD1. Germline V gives CDR1 LGHNA, CDR2 YNFKEQ. There are 17 residues in the CDR3. V was clipped by 0 bases and J by 5 bases; unmatched bases: 12. The CDR3 DNA reads TGTGCCAGCAGCCAAGATCTTTCGACTGTCAGGGGGACTGAAGCTTTCTTT. It encodes CASSQDLSTVRGTEAFF.

The genes are TRBV10-2 and TRBJ1-5; 8 nucleotides match TRBD1. The CDR3 loop spans 15 amino acids. V was clipped by 2 bases and J by 6 bases; unmatched bases: 6. Germline CDR1 reads WSHSY; CDR2 reads SAAADI. CDR3 DNA: TGCGCCAGCAGTGAGAGGAACCAGGGGGCTCAGCCCCAGCATTTT. Its protein product is CASSERNQGAQPQHF.

The rearrangement joins TRBV2 to TRBJ1-2; D gene ambiguous. The V gene's germline CDR1 is SNHLY and CDR2 FYNNEI. The CDR3 length is 15 residues. V was shortened by 1 base and J by 4 bases, with 13 bases between the two germline ends. Written as DNA, the CDR3 is TGTGCCAGCAGTGAAGTGGGCCGGGAGGGCTATGGCTACACCTTC. Translating gives CASSEVGREGYGYTF.

The count of this clonotype is one. The rearrangement uses TRBV29-1 and TRBJ2-3, with 11 bases lining up with TRBD1. Germline V gene sequence: CDR1 SQVTM, CDR2 ANQGSEA. CDR3 size: 16 residues. After removal of 3 bases from V and 5 bases from J, the junction contained 10 bases not matched to a gene. The CDR3 is CSVEGGTGGSVDTQYF. The CDR3 DNA is TGCAGCGTTGAGGGCGGGACAGGGGGATCGGTAGATACGCAGTATTTT.

The genes are TRBV10-1 and TRBJ2-1, with TRBD2 matching over 9 bases. Per the germline V gene, CDR1 is WNHNN and CDR2 is SYGVQD (reference sequence). The CDR3 consists of 14 residues. V gave up 4 bases and J gave up 5 bases; unmatched junction bases: 3. CDR3 amino acids: CASSGGRGDNEQFF. The DNA of the CDR3 is TGCGCCAGCAGTGGCGGGAGGGGGGACAATGAGCAGTTCTTC.

Ten or more counts support this clonotype. This chain connects TRBV9 to TRBJ1-4; the D gene is possibly TRBD1 (5 bases). In germline, CDR1 is SGDLS, CDR2 YYNGEE. This CDR3 comprises 15 residues. V lost 4 bases to trimming and J lost 5 bases, with 15 bases between them. The CDR3 sequence: CASSSRGGGNEKLFF. The CDR3, as DNA: TGTGCCAGCAGCTCCCGTGGGGGTGGCAATGAAAAACTGTTTTTT. The complete variable domain, with remaining parts taken from reference TRBV9 and TRBJ1-4, reads DSGVTQTPKHLITATGQRVTLRCSPRSGDLSVYWYQQSLDQGLQFLIQYYNGEERAKGNILERFSAQQFPDLHSELNLSSLELGDSALYFCASSSRGGGNEKLFFGSGTQLSVL.

This clonotype was seen ten or more times. The V gene is TRBV19, the J gene TRBJ2-1, with D maybe TRBD2 (7 bases). Germline CDR1 is LNHDA and CDR2 is SQIVND (reference sequence). This CDR3 is built from 17 residues. V was shortened by 1 base and J by 4 bases, with 17 bases between the two germline ends. DNA of the CDR3: TGTGCCAGTAGTATAGGGGGGGCGGGAGTGTTTTACAATGAGCAGTTCTTC. This translates into CASSIGGAGVFYNEQFF.

This clonotype occurred many times. The J gene is TRBJ2-2, the V gene TRBV20-1; TRBD2 might be the D (7 bases). V gave up 2 bases and J gave up 3 bases, with 16 bases separating them. CDR3 length equals 16 residues. Germline assignment: CDR1 DFQATT and CDR2 SNEGSKA (reference sequence). The CDR3 DNA reads TGCAGTGCTAGAAGTGACGCGGGGGCTGACACCGGGGAGCTGTTTTTT. It encodes CSARSDAGADTGELFF.

This clonotype was seen only a few times. The V and J genes are TRBV6-1 and TRBJ2-2, with D possibly called TRBD1 or TRBD2 (6 bases each). The germline V gene encodes CDR1 MNHNS and CDR2 SASEGT. Trimming stripped 6 bases from V and 6 bases from J, with 17 bases between. This CDR3 has 15 amino acids. The CDR3 DNA is TGTGCCAGCAGAAAGACTAGGGGGATGGCCGGGGAGCTGTTTTTT. Translating it yields CASRKTRGMAGELFF.

Points on this clonotype: A junction end diverges from the germline sequence, so it may reflect a read error. The V call is TRBV6-5, the J call TRBJ1-2; no clear D gene. This CDR3 has 15 amino acids. Germline assignment: CDR1 MNHEY and CDR2 SVGAGI. CDR3 coding DNA: TGTGCCAGCAATTACGCGTCGCGCGTGCAGGATGGCTACACCTTC. It translates to CASNYASRVQDGYTF.

A remark on this clonotype: At one end the junction does not follow the germline gene, possibly because of a read error. The chain couples TRBV7-3 to TRBJ1-1; D not certain. CDR3 length: 14 residues. Germline values: CDR1 SGHTA, CDR2 FQGTGA. The chain's CDR3 is CVSSLTEGETEAFF. The CDR3 nucleotides read TGTGTCAGCAGCTTGACGGAGGGCGAGACTGAAGCTTTCTTT.

In its sample, this clonotype was seen a few times. The chain links TRBV11-2 to TRBJ2-1; 10 bases fit TRBD2. Germline V gives CDR1 SGHAT, CDR2 FQNNGV. The CDR3 contains 17 residues. V shed 5 bases, J shed 4 bases, and the junction held 11 bases outside the gene matches. The CDR3, as DNA: TGTGCCAGCAGCCTATCTAGCGGGAGACGGGCTTACAATGAGCAGTTCTTC. Translating gives CASSLSSGRRAYNEQFF.